The following is a TCR beta chain sequence with its context. Its antigen is undetermined. The record originates from a study of blood T cells in healthy people across ages. Trimming stripped 0 bases from V and 1 base from J, with 13 bases between. This CDR3 has 16 residues. CDR1 and CDR2 from the germline V gene are MGHRA and YSYEKL. PCR was performed a second time for about 7 to 12 cycles using a sample-barcoded 5' primer and a J-beta primer mix. TCRdb called the 5' RACE reads again in MiXCR, with one record for every CDR3 protein. The repertoire holds 1,500,000 or so distinct CDR3 sequences, with roughly 60% as singletons. The authors drew around 9.3 milliliters of peripheral blood from each donor. Extraction of total RNA produced a minimum of 5.5 micrograms from each sample. Points from the study as a whole: Diversity figures based on one million T cells were deemed too low.

This clonotype was obtained from a man younger than 30 in good health. Sequenced sample: blood. The chain carries TRBV4-1 and TRBJ2-7; D is unresolved. The CDR3 loop reads CASSQERVTESYEQYF. The CDR3 nucleotides read TGCGCCAGCAGCCAAGAACGGGTAACGGAATCCTACGAGCAGTACTTC.